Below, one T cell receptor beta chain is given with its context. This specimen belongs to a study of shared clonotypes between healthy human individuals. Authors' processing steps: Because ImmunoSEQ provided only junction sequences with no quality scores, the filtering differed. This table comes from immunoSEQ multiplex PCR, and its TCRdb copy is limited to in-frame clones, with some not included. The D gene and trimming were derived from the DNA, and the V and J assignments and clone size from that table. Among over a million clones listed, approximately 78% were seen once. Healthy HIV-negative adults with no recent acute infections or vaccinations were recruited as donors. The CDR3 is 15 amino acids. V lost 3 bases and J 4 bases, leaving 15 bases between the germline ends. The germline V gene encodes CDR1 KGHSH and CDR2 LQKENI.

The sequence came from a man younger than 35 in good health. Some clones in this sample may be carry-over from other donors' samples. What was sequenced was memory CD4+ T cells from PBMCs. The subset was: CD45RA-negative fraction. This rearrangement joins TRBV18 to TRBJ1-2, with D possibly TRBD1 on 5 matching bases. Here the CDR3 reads CASSPPGTKAYGYTF. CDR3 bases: TGTGCCAGCTCACCCCCAGGGACCAAAGCCTATGGCTACACCTTC. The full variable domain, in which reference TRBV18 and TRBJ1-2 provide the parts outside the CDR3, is NAGVMQNPRHLVRRRGQEARLRCSPMKGHSHVYWYRQLPEEGLKFMVYLQKENIIDESGMPKERFSAEFPKEGPSILRIQQVVRGDSAAYFCASSPPGTKAYGYTFGSGTRLTVV.